This passage covers 8 T cell receptor beta chains from one sample sequenced in a study of a mutant IDH1 vaccine in newly diagnosed glioma. Clones were read by immunoSEQ multiplex PCR, and TCRdb kept only the in-frame ones, dropping some. Among approximately 100,000 clones listed, around 90% were seen once. The sample's time point: baseline, week 1 (first vaccination visit). Treatment of the sample: pre-vaccination baseline after standard-of-care therapy. The starting material was PBMCs, obtained from a glioma patient treated with radiotherapy, temozolomide or both. These receptors were taken from a woman between 50 and 59 years old with glioma.

The rearrangement joins TRBV7-9 to TRBJ1-1; possible D gene TRBD1, 6 bases. Trimming cost V 4 bases and J 1 base, with 10 bases left between them. Germline CDR1 is SEHNR and CDR2 is FQNEAQ (reference sequence). The CDR3 contains 14 residues. DNA for the CDR3: TGTGCCAGCAGCTCGCAGGGGAGGAACACTGAAGCTTTCTTT. Translation: CASSSQGRNTEAFF.

In this sample, this clone turned up once. V and J are TRBV4-1 and TRBJ2-1, with TRBD2 identical over 9 bases. Germline values: CDR1 MGHRA, CDR2 YSYEKL. The CDR3 contains 16 residues. V was clipped by 2 bases and J by 9 bases; unmatched bases: 11. The CDR3 region has the DNA TGCGCCAGCAGCCAAACCGGGACTAGCCCGGAGGCTGAGCAGTTCTTC. The encoded protein is CASSQTGTSPEAEQFF.

The chain is built from TRBV9 and TRBJ2-7, with a tentative D call TRBD2 (6 bases). Trimming took 4 bases from V and 3 from J, leaving 11 bases between them. The CDR3 spans 13 residues. The germline V gene has CDR1 SGDLS and CDR2 YYNGEE. CDR3 sequence (DNA): TGTGCCAGCAGCACGCGACTAGGCTACGAGCAGTACTTC. It is translated as CASSTRLGYEQYF.

The chain uses TRBV7-3 and TRBJ2-1, with D possibly matching TRBD2 (5 bases). From germline, CDR1 is SGHTA and CDR2 FQGTGA. Trimming took 2 bases from V and 10 from J, leaving 12 bases between them. CDR3 length: 13 amino acids. The DNA for the CDR3 is TGTGCCAGCAGCTTATCTCGGGCGGGCGAGCAGTTCTTC. It encodes CASSLSRAGEQFF.

The chain couples TRBV2 to TRBJ2-1; unclear D gene. Trimming took 8 bases from V and 0 from J, leaving 11 bases between them. This CDR3 is 14 amino acids long. Germline assignment: CDR1 SNHLY and CDR2 FYNNEI. The CDR3, as DNA: TGTGCCAGCGAAAAACAGCGCTCCTACAATGAGCAGTTCTTC. It is translated as CASEKQRSYNEQFF.

The V and J genes are TRBV5-1 and TRBJ2-5; tentative D call: TRBD1 (5 bases). This CDR3 region has 13 residues. Deletions cut 6 bases from V and 2 bases from J, with 11 bases between. CDR1 is SGHRS and CDR2 is YFSETQ in the germline V gene. The CDR3 coding sequence is TGCGCCAGCACGGGCAGGGTACAAGAGACCCAGTACTTC. It codes for CASTGRVQETQYF.

This clone was counted once. The J gene is TRBJ1-1, the V gene TRBV9; a weak D match, TRBD1 (6 bases). V lost 7 bases, J lost 4 bases, and 23 bases lay in between. This CDR3 has 16 amino acids. Germline CDR1 SGDLS, CDR2 YYNGEE. The CDR3 spells CASARGGGGRSTEAFF. The CDR3 bases are TGTGCCAGCGCCAGAGGGGGAGGGGGTCGGAGCACTGAAGCTTTCTTT.

The chain is built from TRBV5-4 and TRBJ2-5, with D perhaps matching TRBD1 (6 bases). Germline CDR1 reads SGHNT; CDR2 reads YYREEE (reference sequence). The CDR3 length is 13 residues. Trimming pared 5 bases from V and 0 bases from J, leaving 8 bases between. The CDR3, as DNA: TGTGCCAGCAGTCGGACAGACCAAGAGACCCAGTACTTC. Translating gives CASSRTDQETQYF.